The rows below give T cell receptor beta chains drawn from one sample of a study of CD8 T cells in ankylosing spondylitis. A single record per CDR3 protein comes from TCRdb applying MiXCR to the 5' RACE reads. Of around 150,000 distinct CDR3 sequences listed, 11% are singletons. Input material: blood, either unsorted or a sorted T cell fraction (not recorded which). These receptors came from a male donor with ankylosing spondylitis or in good health (not recorded which). CDR3s include the opening cysteine and the closing phenylalanine or tryptophan. Each record gives: D gene, clone size, J gene, V gene, CDR3 length, CDR3 protein, CDR3 DNA. A D gene is named only where the DNA matches it firmly. The size of a clone is reported for some rows only, either as once, few or many, or as a class for expanded clones.

.	many	TRBJ2-3	TRBV2	15	CASSSRQTFTDTQYF	TGTGCCAGCAGTTCTAGGCAAACCTTCACAGATACGCAGTATTTT
.	many	TRBJ1-3	TRBV24-1	14	CAAYTRGSGNTIYF	TGTGCCGCGTACACCAGGGGCTCTGGAAACACCATATATTTT
.	many	TRBJ1-5	TRBV5-1	18	CASSLEPRDKYSNQPQHF	TGCGCCAGCAGCTTGGAGCCTCGGGACAAATATAGCAATCAGCCCCAGCATTTT
.	many	TRBJ1-2	TRBV12-3/TRBV12-4	12	CASGLGPSGYTF	TGTGCCAGCGGACTCGGTCCCTCTGGCTACACCTTC
.	many	TRBJ2-7	TRBV5-1	14	CASRREGGVDEQYF	TGCGCCAGCCGTCGCGAAGGTGGGGTAGACGAGCAGTACTTC
.	many	TRBJ1-5	TRBV29-1	12	CSALSGNQPQHF	TGCAGCGCCCTCAGTGGCAATCAGCCCCAGCATTTT
.	.	TRBJ1-2	TRBV4-3	15	CASSQDSGGAYGYTF	TGCGCCAGCAGCCAAGATTCGGGGGGAGCCTATGGCTACACCTTC
.	few	TRBJ2-7	TRBV10-2	16	CASSESTRSLSYEQYF	TGCGCCAGCAGTGAGTCGACAAGGAGCCTCTCCTACGAGCAGTACTTC
.	many	TRBJ2-3	TRBV25-1	15	CASSVDGHSTDTQYF	TGTGCCAGCAGCGTAGACGGACATAGCACAGATACGCAGTATTTT
.	many	TRBJ1-2	TRBV12-3/TRBV12-4	14	CASSLGRPNYGYTF	TGTGCCAGCAGTTTGGGACGGCCTAACTATGGCTACACCTTC
.	many	TRBJ1-5	TRBV28	14	CASSSSGSNQPQHF	TGTGCCAGCAGCTCGTCAGGTAGCAATCAGCCCCAGCATTTT
TRBD2	many	TRBJ2-7	TRBV15	15	CATSFWTSGGNEQYF	TGTGCCACCAGCTTCTGGACTAGCGGGGGGAACGAGCAGTACTTC
.	.	TRBJ2-1	TRBV5-1	13	CASSLEAIGEQFF	TGCGCCAGCAGCTTGGAGGCTATCGGTGAGCAGTTCTTC
TRBD2	.	TRBJ2-3	TRBV27	16	CASTHRLAGGIDTQYF	TGTGCCAGCACCCATCGACTAGCGGGAGGGATAGATACGCAGTATTTT
.	many	TRBJ2-2	TRBV6-1	14	CASTLGQNTGELFF	TGTGCCAGCACCCTCGGCCAGAACACCGGGGAGCTGTTTTTT
.	many	TRBJ2-7	TRBV29-1	11	CSVGTIYEQYF	TGCAGCGTTGGGACGATCTACGAGCAGTACTTC
.	few	TRBJ2-3	TRBV7-6	15	CASSLQTASTDTQYF	TGTGCCAGCAGCTTACAAACTGCTAGCACAGATACGCAGTATTTT
.	many	TRBJ2-1	TRBV6-1	15	CASSEVQGAYNEQFF	TGTGCCAGCAGTGAGGTACAGGGTGCCTACAATGAGCAGTTCTTC
.	.	TRBJ1-4	TRBV7-2	13	CASSLGAGEKLFF	TGTGCCAGCAGCTTAGGAGCGGGGGAAAAACTGTTTTTT
TRBD1	many	TRBJ2-1	TRBV11-2	15	CASSPRQGAVNEQFF	TGTGCCAGCAGCCCAAGACAGGGGGCTGTGAATGAGCAGTTCTTC
.	many	TRBJ1-1	TRBV29-1	11	CSVDWQREAFF	TGCAGCGTTGATTGGCAGAGAGAAGCTTTCTTT
TRBD2	many	TRBJ2-1	TRBV12-3/TRBV12-4	13	CASKDSGSNEQFF	TGTGCCAGCAAAGATAGCGGGAGCAATGAGCAGTTCTTC
TRBD1	.	TRBJ2-7	TRBV6-1	15	CASSHRGSATYEQYF	TGTGCCAGCAGCCACAGGGGCAGTGCGACCTACGAGCAGTACTTC
.	.	TRBJ1-2	TRBV4-3	17	CASSQYAGRQSLYGYTF	TGCGCCAGCAGCCAATACGCGGGACGGCAATCACTCTATGGCTACACCTTC
.	many	TRBJ1-2	TRBV12-3/TRBV12-4	13	CASSLSGAYGYTF	TGTGCCAGCAGTTTATCGGGAGCCTATGGCTACACCTTC
TRBD1	many	TRBJ2-5	TRBV5-1	14	CASSLGQAQETQYF	TGCGCCAGCAGCCTTGGACAGGCCCAAGAGACCCAGTACTTC
.	many	TRBJ1-1	TRBV5-6	13	CASRPAGDTEAFF	TGTGCCAGCAGGCCCGCAGGGGATACTGAAGCTTTCTTT
TRBD1	.	TRBJ2-1	TRBV7-9	15	CASSHYSDRRDEQFF	TGTGCCAGCAGCCACTATTCGGACAGGCGCGATGAGCAGTTCTTC
TRBD2	few	TRBJ2-1	TRBV12-3/TRBV12-4	15	CASSWTSGNYNEQFF	TGTGCCAGCAGTTGGACTAGCGGGAATTACAATGAGCAGTTCTTC
.	many	TRBJ1-1	TRBV12-3/TRBV12-4	13	CASSFNGDTEAFF	TGTGCCAGCAGTTTTAATGGGGACACTGAAGCTTTCTTT
TRBD2	many	TRBJ2-7	TRBV29-1	13	CSVVIAGAREQYF	TGCAGCGTTGTCATAGCGGGAGCGAGGGAGCAGTACTTC
TRBD2	many	TRBJ2-3	TRBV25-1	16	CASSPGLAEVTDTQYF	TGTGCCAGCAGTCCCGGACTAGCCGAGGTCACAGATACGCAGTATTTT
TRBD1	.	TRBJ1-5	TRBV27	16	CASSLYGDSSNQPQHF	TGTGCCAGCAGTTTATATGGGGACAGTAGCAATCAGCCCCAGCATTTT
.	.	TRBJ2-2	TRBV5-1	15	CASSLGPETPGELFF	TGCGCCAGCAGCTTGGGACCGGAGACTCCCGGGGAGCTGTTTTTT
TRBD2	many	TRBJ2-2	TRBV7-8	20	CASRLRRTSGGDLNTGELFF	TGTGCCAGCAGACTCAGACGGACTAGCGGGGGAGACCTGAACACCGGGGAGCTGTTTTTT
TRBD1	many	TRBJ2-7	TRBV6-1	14	CASSPGQFSYEQYF	TGTGCCAGCAGCCCGGGACAGTTCTCCTACGAGCAGTACTTC